A selection of T cell receptor beta chains follows, all from one sample in a study of shared clonotypes between healthy human individuals. Sequenced by immunoSEQ multiplex PCR; TCRdb stores in-frame clones only, minus some. Of nearly 2 million clones detected, over 85% appear once; the ten largest clones hold approximately 1%. Material for sequencing was naive CD8+ T cells sorted from blood. Source of these receptors: a man younger than 30 in good health. Both conserved end residues are part of each CDR3. A D gene is named only where the DNA matches it firmly. Clone size appears in some rows only: once, few, many, or a class for an expanded clone.

j_call	v_call	d_call	clone_size	cdr3_nt	cdr3_aa
TRBJ1-1	TRBV30	.	once	TGTGCCTGGAGTGGTCAGGACTTCACTGAAGCTTTCTTT	CAWSGQDFTEAFF
TRBJ2-5	TRBV7-8	.	.	TGTGCCAGCAGCTTAGTTCCGGAACAAGAGACCCAGTACTTC	CASSLVPEQETQYF
TRBJ1-1	TRBV5-1	TRBD1	.	TGCGCCAGCAGCTTGGGTTGGGGGGACAGGAGCCCGAACACTGAAGCTTTCTTT	CASSLGWGDRSPNTEAFF
TRBJ1-4	TRBV2	.	once	TGTGCCAGCAGTGAAGGTGCAGGCTCTAATGAAAAACTGTTTTTT	CASSEGAGSNEKLFF
TRBJ2-1	TRBV13	TRBD2	.	TGTGCCAGCAGCCGGGGGGGCTCCTACAATGAGCAGTTCTTC	CASSRGGSYNEQFF
TRBJ2-1	TRBV4-3	TRBD2	.	TGCGCCAGCAGCCAAGTGACCGGACTAGCGGGTCCCAATGAGCAGTTCTTC	CASSQVTGLAGPNEQFF
TRBJ1-1	TRBV19	.	.	TGTGCCGTTTCTCGGGGGTATGGGAACACTGAAGCTTTCTTT	CAVSRGYGNTEAFF
TRBJ1-1	TRBV9	.	.	TGTGCCAGCAGCGTAGTGGGTGGGGACACTGAAGCTTTCTTT	CASSVVGGDTEAFF
TRBJ2-7	TRBV7-9	.	once	TGTGCCAGCAGCTACCGGCTTCGACCTTCCGAGCAGTACTTC	CASSYRLRPSEQYF
TRBJ2-4	TRBV27	.	.	TGTGCCAGCAGTCCAAATGTGGGACTAGCCAAAAACATTCAGTACTTC	CASSPNVGLAKNIQYF
TRBJ1-5	TRBV27	.	.	TGTGCCAGCAGTTTTCGGGTCAGTAATCAGCCCCAGCATTTT	CASSFRVSNQPQHF
TRBJ1-2	TRBV28	.	.	TGTGCCAGCAGTTTGATCCAGGGGACCTATGGCTACACCTTC	CASSLIQGTYGYTF
TRBJ2-7	TRBV7-2	.	.	TGTGCCAGCAGCGCCATGACAGATTACGAGCAGTACTTC	CASSAMTDYEQYF
TRBJ2-1	TRBV2	.	.	TGTGCCAGCAGTGAACTCTACAATGAGCAGTTCTTC	CASSELYNEQFF
TRBJ2-3	TRBV11-3	TRBD1	.	TGTGCCAGCAGCTTACAACGTGAGGGGGCTCTCGGCACAGATACGCAGTATTTT	CASSLQREGALGTDTQYF
TRBJ1-1	TRBV13	TRBD1	few	TGTGCCAGCAGCTCCGACAGGGTGGGCACTGAAGCTTTCTTT	CASSSDRVGTEAFF
TRBJ1-1	TRBV6-5	.	.	TGTGCCAGCAGTTACTCCCAGATTGGACGGAACACTGAAGCTTTCTTT	CASSYSQIGRNTEAFF
TRBJ2-7	TRBV30	TRBD1	once	TGTGCCTGGAGCCCCGGGACAGGCTCCTACGAGCAGTACTTC	CAWSPGTGSYEQYF
TRBJ2-3	TRBV4-2	.	once	TGTGCCAGCAGCCCCCGTAGGGGACCGGATACGCAGTATTTT	CASSPRRGPDTQYF
TRBJ2-2	TRBV15	.	.	TGTGCCACCAGCAGAGCAGAGAACACCGGGGAGCTGTTTTTT	CATSRAENTGELFF
TRBJ2-3	TRBV9	.	.	TGTGCCAGCAGCGTAGAGGGGTTTCAGACAGATACGCAGTATTTT	CASSVEGFQTDTQYF
TRBJ2-7	TRBV13	.	.	TGTGCCAGCAGCTTGCGGGGAAGCCACGAGCAGTACTTC	CASSLRGSHEQYF
TRBJ1-5	TRBV30	.	.	TGTGCCTGGAGCCAAAACCTCGGAAATCAGCCCCAGCATTTT	CAWSQNLGNQPQHF
TRBJ1-6	TRBV27	.	.	TGTGCCAGCAGTGAGGAGGTCCTTGGTAATTCACCCCTCCACTTT	CASSEEVLGNSPLHF
TRBJ2-7	TRBV25-1	TRBD1	.	TGTGCCAGCGGACAGGCCTACGAGCAGTACTTC	CASGQAYEQYF
TRBJ2-1	TRBV4-2	TRBD1	.	TGTGCCAGCAGCCAGGGACAGGGGGAGTACAATGAGCAGTTCTTC	CASSQGQGEYNEQFF
TRBJ2-7	TRBV4-3	.	.	TGCGCCAGCAGCCAAGATATGGGGGCGAGCGCTTACGAGCAGTACTTC	CASSQDMGASAYEQYF
TRBJ2-7	TRBV9	TRBD1	.	TGTGCCAGCAGCGCCTCCGGGACAGGTCGGGACGAGCAGTACTTC	CASSASGTGRDEQYF
TRBJ2-3	TRBV30	TRBD2	.	TGTGCCTGGAGTGACTCAAGCGGGACGGTCGCAGATACGCAGTATTTT	CAWSDSSGTVADTQYF
TRBJ2-7	TRBV7-9	TRBD2	.	TGTGCCAGCAGCTTAGGCGGGAGCTCCCCCGAGCAGTACTTC	CASSLGGSSPEQYF
TRBJ1-1	TRBV7-6	.	.	TGTGCCAGCAGCAAGCTGATGAACACTGAAGCTTTCTTT	CASSKLMNTEAFF
TRBJ2-7	TRBV6-6	.	.	TGTGCCAGCAGTGGAGGTACCTACGAGCAGTACTTC	CASSGGTYEQYF
TRBJ2-3	TRBV9	TRBD2	once	TGTGCCAGCAGCAGCGTGACTAGCGGGGGGGGCACAGATACGCAGTATTTT	CASSSVTSGGGTDTQYF